The 22 T cell receptor beta chains in this list originate from one sample, sequenced in a study of blood T cell repertoires in COVID-19. TCRdb keeps only in-frame clones here, not all; method: immunoSEQ multiplex PCR. The sample records 130,000 or so clones, around four fifths being singletons. The sequenced sample was peripheral blood. The receptors were sampled from an elderly man with active or convalescent COVID-19.

The chain uses TRBV25-1 and TRBJ1-1, with D possibly matching TRBD1 (5 bases). The CDR3 has 14 amino acids. V was cut by 1 base and J by 5 bases, with 11 bases left in between. Per germline, CDR1 MGHDK and CDR2 SYGVNS. CDR3 sequence: CASSESARVTEAFF. The DNA for the CDR3 is TGTGCCAGCAGTGAATCCGCCAGGGTTACTGAAGCTTTCTTT.

This chain connects TRBV6-5 to TRBJ1-5; 7 nucleotides agree with TRBD1. The V and J ends lost 7 bases and 2 bases, in that order; junction bases with no gene match: 5. There are 14 residues in the CDR3. From germline, CDR1 is MNHEY and CDR2 SVGAGI. The CDR3 reads CASITQGGNQPQHF. DNA for the CDR3: TGTGCCAGCATTACCCAGGGGGGCAATCAGCCCCAGCATTTT.

To note about this clone: Germline and junction disagree at one end, which may indicate a read error. Other DNA sequences from this sample encode an identical CDR3 as well. The chain is built from TRBV27 and TRBJ1-4, with a weak D call TRBD1 (6 bases). CDR3 length: 13 amino acids. From germline, CDR1 is MNHEY and CDR2 SMNVEV (reference sequence). The CDR3: CASSLYRDEKLFF. The CDR3 DNA sequence: TGTGCCAGTAGTTTATACAGGGATGAAAAACTGTTTTTT.

V and J are TRBV12-5 and TRBJ1-1; 8 positions agree with TRBD1. Per germline, CDR1 LGHNT and CDR2 FRNRAP. The CDR3 runs to 17 residues. V trimming: 0 bases; J trimming: 2 bases; junction bases outside the gene matches: 8. CDR3 residues: CASGLVVQGASNTEAFF. DNA for the CDR3: TGTGCTAGTGGTTTGGTAGTCCAGGGGGCTTCCAACACTGAAGCTTTCTTT.

This chain joins TRBV5-1 and TRBJ1-1; D not certain. Germline CDR1 reads SGHRS; CDR2 reads YFSETQ. V was trimmed by 0 bases and J by 1 base, leaving 10 bases between them. This CDR3 spans 15 amino acids. Written as DNA, the CDR3 is TGCGCCAGCAGCTTGGCCGTATCAGGGAACACTGAAGCTTTCTTT. Its translation: CASSLAVSGNTEAFF.

In its sample, this clone was seen a few times. The chain is built from TRBV6-6 and TRBJ1-4; D not certain. The CDR3 covers 14 residues. V lost 6 bases, J lost 1 base, and 9 bases lay in between. Germline V CDR1 and CDR2: MNHNY, SVGAGI (reference sequence). The CDR3 is CASSHGVTNEKLFF. In DNA form, the CDR3 reads TGTGCCAGCAGCCACGGGGTAACTAATGAAAAACTGTTTTTT.

This clone was observed once. The V call is TRBV2, the J call TRBJ2-5; no definite D call. This CDR3 is built from 12 residues. Trimming left V 7 bases short and J 3 bases short, with 9 bases between. CDR1 and CDR2 from the germline V gene are SNHLY and FYNNEI. CDR3 loop: CASKPQKETQYF. CDR3 nucleotides: TGTGCCAGCAAGCCACAGAAAGAGACCCAGTACTTC.

This clone was picked up a small number of times. This CDR3 is CASSTSDRGPNQPQHF. The CDR3 bases are TGTGCCAGCAGCACTTCGGACAGGGGCCCCAATCAGCCCCAGCATTTT. V and J are TRBV7-9 and TRBJ1-5; 9 bases agree with TRBD1. The CDR3 spans 16 residues. Losses at the gene ends were 5 bases for V and 3 bases for J; bases not matched to a gene: 8. Looked up from germline, CDR1 is SEHNR and CDR2 is FQNEAQ (reference sequence).

The genes are TRBV12-3 or TRBV12-4 and TRBJ1-2, with a tentative D call TRBD1 (5 bases). With 5 bases removed from V and 5 bases from J, the gap between germline ends came to 12 bases. The CDR3 has 13 residues. The CDR3 DNA is TGTGCCAGCAGTCCCCGCAGGGAATATGGCTACACCTTC. Its translation: CASSPRREYGYTF.

This clone was seen once. The sample contains more than one DNA sequence encoding this CDR3. The V call is TRBV5-1, the J call TRBJ2-3, with TRBD2 matching 8 bases. V lost 2 bases to trimming and J lost 0 bases; unmatched junction nucleotides: 2. CDR3 size: 15 residues. Germline values: CDR1 SGHRS, CDR2 YFSETQ. CDR3 loop: CASSFSGGSTDTQYF. The CDR3 region has the DNA TGCGCCAGCAGCTTCAGCGGGGGTAGCACAGATACGCAGTATTTT.

The V and J genes are TRBV16 and TRBJ1-2; 7 bases are shared with TRBD1. CDR3 length: 18 amino acids. Unmatched junction bases numbered 20, after V lost 2 bases and J lost 8 bases. CDR1 KGHSY and CDR2 FQNENV come from the germline V gene. As DNA, the CDR3 is TGTGCCAGCAGCCAAGCCCAGGGGGTCGGAGCCCGCACTAGGGGCTACACCTTC. Its protein product is CASSQAQGVGARTRGYTF.

This clone was seen only a few times. The rearrangement joins TRBV6-5 to TRBJ2-1; TRBD2 agrees at 9 bases. CDR1 is MNHEY, CDR2 SVGAGI, per germline. The CDR3 has 15 residues. The trim removed 2 bases at V and 6 bases at J, leaving 5 bases unmatched. The CDR3 region is CASSYGGGASNEQFF. CDR3 sequence (DNA): TGTGCCAGCAGTTACGGCGGGGGGGCCTCCAATGAGCAGTTCTTC.

The chain employs TRBV7-2 and TRBJ2-5; 8 nucleotides agree with TRBD2. CDR1 is SGHTA and CDR2 is FQGNSA in the germline V gene. The V gene end was trimmed by 5 bases and the J gene end by 4 bases; junction bases not matched to a gene: 9. CDR3 length: 15 residues. The CDR3 DNA is TGTGCCAGCAGCCCCAAGGGAAGCGGGGGAGAGACCCAGTACTTC. This gives the protein CASSPKGSGGETQYF.

The chain combines TRBV30 with TRBJ1-5, with 8 bases identical to TRBD1. The CDR3 runs 15 residues. Germline trimming cut 1 base from V and 2 bases from J; bases unmatched to any gene: 4. Germline V gene data show CDR1 as GTSNPN and CDR2 as SVGIG (reference sequence). The CDR3 loop is CAWSGMTGGNQPQHF. The CDR3 DNA reads TGTGCCTGGAGTGGGATGACAGGGGGCAATCAGCCCCAGCATTTT.

This chain connects TRBV7-2 to TRBJ1-4, with TRBD1 as a possible D gene (5 bases). The CDR3 is made up of 15 amino acids. V lost 3 bases and J lost 0, with 8 bases in between. The germline V gene has CDR1 SGHTA and CDR2 FQGNSA. CDR3 sequence: CASSFSGSTNEKLFF. The DNA of the CDR3 is TGTGCCAGCAGCTTTTCAGGGTCAACTAATGAAAAACTGTTTTTT.

This sequence joins TRBV5-1 and TRBJ2-3, with 13 bases that match TRBD2. Unmatched junction bases numbered 5, after V lost 4 bases and J lost 6 bases. Germline loops: CDR1 SGHRS, CDR2 YFSETQ. This CDR3 has 15 amino acids. CDR3 coding DNA: TGCGCCAGCAGCACTAGCGGGGGGGCCCCTGATACGCAGTATTTT. Its translation: CASSTSGGAPDTQYF.

The chain employs TRBV12-3 or TRBV12-4 and TRBJ1-2; D is perhaps TRBD1 (6 bases). The CDR3 extends over 12 amino acids. Trimming removed 3 bases at V and 7 bases at J, with 9 bases between. The CDR3 sequence: CASSLGAGGYTF. The CDR3 DNA follows: TGTGCCAGCAGTTTGGGGGCGGGTGGCTACACCTTC.

The chain recombines TRBV19 with TRBJ2-3; no firm D call. Trimming shortened V by 3 bases and J by 3 bases, and 10 bases separated the two germline ends. Germline V gene lookup returns CDR1 LNHDA and CDR2 SQIVND (reference sequence). The CDR3 is 14 residues long. For the CDR3, the DNA is TGTGCCAGTAGTATGGGCCAGTTAACAGATACGCAGTATTTT. Its protein product is CASSMGQLTDTQYF.

This sequence joins TRBV3-1 (or the pseudogene TRBV3-2) and TRBJ2-3; no reliable D call. In germline, CDR1 is LGHDT, CDR2 YNNKEL (reference sequence). The CDR3 contains 15 residues. The ends were cut back, 4 bases at V and 1 base at J, with 12 bases in the middle. The CDR3 sequence is CASSRQVIGTDTQYF. In DNA form, the CDR3 reads TGTGCCAGCAGCCGCCAGGTAATCGGCACAGATACGCAGTATTTT.

This rearrangement joins TRBV16 to TRBJ1-2; tentatively, D is TRBD1 (5 bases). CDR1 KGHSY and CDR2 FQNENV come from the germline V gene. The ends were cut back, 6 bases at V and 2 bases at J, with 19 bases in the middle. This CDR3 comprises 16 residues. The CDR3 is CASRPGRGSLNYGYTF. CDR3 sequence (DNA): TGTGCCAGCAGACCAGGGCGGGGATCGTTAAACTATGGCTACACCTTC.

This sequence joins TRBV7-9 and TRBJ2-3, with 8 positions matching TRBD2. Germline loops: CDR1 SEHNR, CDR2 FQNEAQ (reference sequence). The CDR3 spans 15 residues. With 2 bases clipped from V and 5 bases from J, the junction kept 6 bases outside the gene matches. The chain's CDR3 is CASSLKRGPGDTQYF. DNA of the CDR3: TGTGCCAGCAGCTTAAAGCGGGGGCCGGGAGATACGCAGTATTTT.

The chain uses TRBV10-3 and TRBJ2-2; 15 bases align to TRBD2. The CDR3 covers 17 residues. Trimming took 10 bases from V and 0 from J; bases not matched to a gene: 6. Germline V gene lookup returns CDR1 ENHRY and CDR2 SYGVKD. CDR3 protein: CATAGTSGGSNTGELFF. In nucleotides, the CDR3 is TGTGCCACCGCGGGGACTAGCGGGGGGTCGAACACCGGGGAGCTGTTTTTT.